These 12 T cell receptor beta chains share one sample of origin, sequenced in a study of blood T cell repertoires in COVID-19. The table came from immunoSEQ multiplex PCR; TCRdb's copy has only in-frame clones and leaves some out. Among fewer than 75,000 clones listed, approximately 90% were seen once. The sample consisted of peripheral blood. Receptor source: a man aged 65-85 years with acute or convalescent COVID-19.

The CDR3 coding sequence is TGTGCCACCAGTGATTTAAACGGGAATCAGCCCCAGCATTTT. It is translated as CATSDLNGNQPQHF. This chain connects TRBV24-1 to TRBJ1-5; D not resolved. The CDR3 totals 14 residues. The ends were cut back, 1 base at V and 4 bases at J, with 7 bases in the middle. Germline CDR1 is KGHDR and CDR2 is SFDVKD.

The J gene is TRBJ1-4, the V gene TRBV1; the table gives TRBD1 as D, unverified against the DNA. TRBV1 is deemed a pseudogene. The CDR3 contains 15 residues. In DNA, the CDR3 is TGCACCAGCAGCCAAGATTTGGGACATAATGAAAAACTGTTTTTT. Protein sequence: CTSSQDLGHNEKLFF.

V usage is TRBV7-9 and J usage is TRBJ1-5; D is unclear. V was pared by 4 bases and J by 4 bases, with 11 bases between. This CDR3 is 14 amino acids long. Per germline, CDR1 SEHNR and CDR2 FQNEAQ (reference sequence). CDR3 protein: CASSSERGNQPQHF. Written as DNA, the CDR3 is TGTGCCAGCAGCTCTGAGAGAGGGAATCAGCCCCAGCATTTT.

Only one count was recorded for this clone. This chain connects TRBV2 to TRBJ2-7; 10 bases match TRBD1. Germline CDR1 reads SNHLY; CDR2 reads FYNNEI. The CDR3 totals 14 residues. Germline trimming cut 5 bases from V and 4 bases from J; bases unmatched to any gene: 5. Here the CDR3 reads CASSSRDRGYEQYF. DNA for the CDR3: TGTGCCAGCAGTTCCCGGGACAGGGGTTACGAGCAGTACTTC.

The chain recombines TRBV3-1 (or the pseudogene TRBV3-2) with TRBJ2-5; 7 nucleotides match TRBD1. Unmatched junction bases numbered 1, after V lost 4 bases and J lost 2 bases. CDR1 is LGHDT, CDR2 YNNKEL, per germline (reference sequence). The CDR3 length is 13 residues. DNA for the CDR3: TGTGCCAGCAGCCTGGGACAGCAAGAGACCCAGTACTTC. This gives the protein CASSLGQQETQYF.

The chain combines TRBV30 with TRBJ2-7; D is ambiguous. Germline V gives CDR1 GTSNPN, CDR2 SVGIG (reference sequence). The CDR3 has 13 amino acids. V lost 1 base, J lost 6 bases, and 13 bases lay in between. The CDR3 region has the DNA TGTGCCTGGAGTGCAGCGTTCCCCGCCGAGCAGTACTTC. Protein: CAWSAAFPAEQYF.

The chain combines TRBV5-5 with TRBJ1-2; D may be TRBD1 (6 bases). The CDR3 length is 14 residues. Trimming removed 6 bases from V and 2 bases from J, with 14 bases in between. CDR1 and CDR2 (germline): SGHKS, YYEKEE (reference sequence). The CDR3 loop reads CASTRGQGNYGYTF. The CDR3 region has the DNA TGTGCCAGCACCCGCGGTCAGGGGAACTATGGCTACACCTTC. Combining the CDR3 with reference TRBV5-5 and TRBJ1-2 gives the whole variable domain DAGVTQSPTHLIKTRGQQVTLRCSPISGHKSVSWYQQVLGQGPQFIFQYYEKEERGRGNFPDRFSARQFPNYSSELNVNALLLGDSALYLCASTRGQGNYGYTFGSGTRLTVV.

This sequence joins TRBV24-1 and TRBJ1-3, with TRBD1 as a possible D gene (6 bases). CDR3 size: 15 residues. The V end lost 4 bases, the J end lost 2 bases, and 11 bases lay between the germline ends. CDR1 KGHDR and CDR2 SFDVKD come from the germline V gene. For the CDR3, the DNA is TGTGCCACCAGTGACCCAGGGGACACTGGAAACACCATATATTTT. It specifies CATSDPGDTGNTIYF.

This clone was seen only a few times. The V and J genes are TRBV12-2 and TRBJ1-1; the table's TRBD1 call for D was not verified on the DNA. TRBV12-2 is flagged as a pseudogene. There are 14 residues in the CDR3. The CDR3 region has the DNA TGTGCAAGTCGCTTTTCCAGGGGGCGGACTGAAGCTTTCTTT. Its translation is CASRFSRGRTEAFF.

This clone has just one count. The chain links TRBV11-2 to TRBJ2-1, with 10 bases that match TRBD2. CDR3 length: 15 residues. Germline-derived CDR1 and CDR2 are SGHAT and FQNNGV. Trimming cost V 5 bases and J 4 bases; bases outside gene matches: 5. CDR3 nucleotide sequence: TGTGCCAGCAGCCGTCCAGCGGGGGGGTACAATGAGCAGTTCTTC. It codes for CASSRPAGGYNEQFF.

The chain uses TRBV25-1 and TRBJ1-4; 8 nucleotides line up with TRBD1. Trimming removed 5 bases from V and 0 bases from J; junction bases left unmatched: 5. The CDR3 has 16 residues. Per the germline V gene, CDR1 is MGHDK and CDR2 is SYGVNS. CDR3 region: CASSHDRGTTNEKLFF. The CDR3 nucleotides are TGTGCCAGCAGTCACGACAGGGGAACAACTAATGAAAAACTGTTTTTT.

This clone has a single count. The rearrangement joins TRBV6-6 to TRBJ2-3; a weak D match, TRBD1 (5 bases). The CDR3 runs 16 residues. V was shortened by 5 bases and J by 2 bases, with 17 bases between the two germline ends. Germline lookup yields CDR1 MNHNY and CDR2 SVGAGI (reference sequence). CDR3 DNA sequence: TGTGCCAGCAGTCCACTCATCAGGGATCCCACAGATACGCAGTATTTT. It specifies CASSPLIRDPTDTQYF.